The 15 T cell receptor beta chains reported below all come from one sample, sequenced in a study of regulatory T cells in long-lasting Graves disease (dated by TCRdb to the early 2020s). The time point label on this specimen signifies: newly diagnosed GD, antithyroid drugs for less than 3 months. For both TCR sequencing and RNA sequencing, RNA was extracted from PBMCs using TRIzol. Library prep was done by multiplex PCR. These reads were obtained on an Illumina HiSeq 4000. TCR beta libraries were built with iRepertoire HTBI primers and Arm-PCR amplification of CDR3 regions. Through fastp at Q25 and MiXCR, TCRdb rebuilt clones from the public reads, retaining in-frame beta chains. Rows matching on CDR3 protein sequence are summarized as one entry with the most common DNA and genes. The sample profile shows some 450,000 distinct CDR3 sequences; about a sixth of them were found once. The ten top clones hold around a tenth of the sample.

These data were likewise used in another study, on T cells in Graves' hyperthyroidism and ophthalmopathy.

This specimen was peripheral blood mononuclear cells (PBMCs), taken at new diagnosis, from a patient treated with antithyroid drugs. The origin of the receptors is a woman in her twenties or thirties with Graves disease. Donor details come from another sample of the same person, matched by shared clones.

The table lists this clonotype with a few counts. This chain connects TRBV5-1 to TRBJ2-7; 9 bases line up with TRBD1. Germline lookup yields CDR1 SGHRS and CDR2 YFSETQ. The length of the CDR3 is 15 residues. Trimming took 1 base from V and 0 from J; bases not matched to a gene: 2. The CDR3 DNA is TGCGCCAGCAGCTTGACAGGGGGCTTCTCCTACGAGCAGTACTTC. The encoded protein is CASSLTGGFSYEQYF.

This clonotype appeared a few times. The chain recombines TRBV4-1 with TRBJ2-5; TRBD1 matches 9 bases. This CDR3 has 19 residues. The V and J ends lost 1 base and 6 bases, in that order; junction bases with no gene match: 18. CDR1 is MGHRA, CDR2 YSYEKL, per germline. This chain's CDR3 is CASSQAIPPVGQGRKTQYF. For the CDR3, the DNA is TGCGCCAGCAGCCAAGCGATACCTCCGGTGGGACAGGGACGGAAGACCCAGTACTTC.

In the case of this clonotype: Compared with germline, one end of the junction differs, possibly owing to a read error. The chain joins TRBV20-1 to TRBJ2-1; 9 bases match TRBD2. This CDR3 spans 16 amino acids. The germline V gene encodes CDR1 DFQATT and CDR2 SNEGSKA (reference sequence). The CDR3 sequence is CSANPRGLAGYNEQFF. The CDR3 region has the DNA TGTAGTGCAAATCCGCGTGGGCTAGCGGGGTACAATGAGCAGTTCTTC.

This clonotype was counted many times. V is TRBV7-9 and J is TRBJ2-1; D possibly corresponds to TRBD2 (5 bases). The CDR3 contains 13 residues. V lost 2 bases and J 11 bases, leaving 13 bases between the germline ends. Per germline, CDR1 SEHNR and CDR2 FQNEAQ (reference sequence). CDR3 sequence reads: CASSLNEGVKQFF. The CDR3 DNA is TGTGCCAGCAGCTTAAACGAGGGTGTCAAGCAGTTCTTC.

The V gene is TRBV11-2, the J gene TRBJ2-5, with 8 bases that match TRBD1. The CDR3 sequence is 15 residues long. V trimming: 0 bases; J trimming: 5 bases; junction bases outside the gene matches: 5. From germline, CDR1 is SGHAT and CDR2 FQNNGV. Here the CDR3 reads CASSLDRGQGETQYF. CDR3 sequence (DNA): TGTGCCAGCAGCTTAGACAGGGGGCAGGGGGAGACCCAGTACTTC.

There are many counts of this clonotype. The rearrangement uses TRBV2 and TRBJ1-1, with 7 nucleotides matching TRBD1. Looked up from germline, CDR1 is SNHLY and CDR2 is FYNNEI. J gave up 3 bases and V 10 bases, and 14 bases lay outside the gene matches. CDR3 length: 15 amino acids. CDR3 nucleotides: TGTGCCACCCAGGAAGACAGGGTTTACGACACTGAAGCTTTCTTT. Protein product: CATQEDRVYDTEAFF.

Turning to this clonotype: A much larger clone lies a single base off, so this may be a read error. The CDR3: CASSRDGTGYQPQRF. The CDR3 coding sequence is TGTGCCAGCAGTCGAGACGGAACGGGCTATCAGCCCCAGCGTTTT. The chain couples TRBV7-9 to TRBJ1-5; D unclear. Germline CDR1 SEHNR, CDR2 FQNEAQ (reference sequence). The CDR3 spans 15 residues. Full variable domain (remainder filled in from reference TRBV7-9 and TRBJ1-5): DTGVSQNPRHKITKRGQNVTFRCDPISEHNRLYWYRQTLGQGPEFLTYFQNEAQLEKSRLLSDRFSAERPKGSFSTLEIQRTEQGDSAMYLCASSRDGTGYQPQRFGDGTRLSIL.

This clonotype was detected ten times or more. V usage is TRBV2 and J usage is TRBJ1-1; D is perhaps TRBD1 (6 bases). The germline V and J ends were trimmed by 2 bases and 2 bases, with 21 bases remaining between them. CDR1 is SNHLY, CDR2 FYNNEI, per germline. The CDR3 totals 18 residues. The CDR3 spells CASSEYPGVQGSNTEAFF. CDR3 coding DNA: TGTGCCAGCAGTGAATACCCAGGGGTCCAAGGTAGCAACACTGAAGCTTTCTTT.

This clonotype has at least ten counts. CDR3 residues: CASSLFVLAGGTQYF. In DNA, the CDR3 is TGCGCCAGCAGCTTGTTCGTTCTAGCGGGAGGTACGCAGTATTTT. This rearrangement joins TRBV5-1 to TRBJ2-3; 11 nucleotides match TRBD2. The CDR3 consists of 15 residues. The germline V gene has CDR1 SGHRS and CDR2 YFSETQ. V was pared by 1 base and J by 8 bases, with 6 bases of the junction left unmatched.

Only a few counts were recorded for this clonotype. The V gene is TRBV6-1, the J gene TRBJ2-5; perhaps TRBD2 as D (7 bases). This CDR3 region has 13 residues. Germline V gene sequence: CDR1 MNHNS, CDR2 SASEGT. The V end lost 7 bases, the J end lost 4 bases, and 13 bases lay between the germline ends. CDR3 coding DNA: TGTGCCAGCAAAGTGGGGGGGCGAGAGACCCAGTACTTC. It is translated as CASKVGGRETQYF.

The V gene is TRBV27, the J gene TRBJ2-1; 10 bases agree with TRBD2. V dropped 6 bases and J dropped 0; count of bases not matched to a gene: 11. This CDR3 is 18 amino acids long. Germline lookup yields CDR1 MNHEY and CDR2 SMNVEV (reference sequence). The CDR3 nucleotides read TGTGCCAGCAGCGTCCAAGCGGGAGGGGAAAGCTCCTACAATGAGCAGTTCTTC. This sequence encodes CASSVQAGGESSYNEQFF.

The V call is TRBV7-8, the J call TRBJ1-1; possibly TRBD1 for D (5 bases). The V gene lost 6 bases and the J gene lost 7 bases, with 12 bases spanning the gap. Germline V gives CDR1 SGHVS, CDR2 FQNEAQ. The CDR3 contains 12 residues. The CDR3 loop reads CASSWSGREAFF. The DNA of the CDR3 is TGTGCCAGCAGTTGGTCAGGGCGTGAAGCTTTCTTT.

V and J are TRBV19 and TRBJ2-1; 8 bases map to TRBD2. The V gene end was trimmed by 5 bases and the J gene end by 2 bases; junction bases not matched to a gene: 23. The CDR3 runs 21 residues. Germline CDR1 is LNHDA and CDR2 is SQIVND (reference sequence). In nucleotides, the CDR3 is TGTGCCAGTAGTCTGTCCGTAACTAGCGGAATCAGCCGTTCGACCTACAATGAGCAGTTCTTC. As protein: CASSLSVTSGISRSTYNEQFF.

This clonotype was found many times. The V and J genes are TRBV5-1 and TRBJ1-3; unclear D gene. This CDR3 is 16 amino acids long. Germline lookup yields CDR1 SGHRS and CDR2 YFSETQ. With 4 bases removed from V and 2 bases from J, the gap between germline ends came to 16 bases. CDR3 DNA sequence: TGCGCCAGCAGCCCCTCTTCGACAAGTGCTGGAAACACCATATATTTT. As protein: CASSPSSTSAGNTIYF.

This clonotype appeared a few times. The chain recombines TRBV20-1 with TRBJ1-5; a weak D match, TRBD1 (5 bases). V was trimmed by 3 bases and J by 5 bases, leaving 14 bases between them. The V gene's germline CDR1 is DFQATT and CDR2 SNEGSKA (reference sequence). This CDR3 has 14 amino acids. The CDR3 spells CSARAGAGDQPQHF. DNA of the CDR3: TGCAGTGCTAGGGCCGGGGCAGGCGATCAGCCCCAGCATTTT.